Sequencing of this TCR beta chain was carried out in a study of blood T cell repertoires in COVID-19. Trimming took 2 bases from V and 5 from J, leaving 3 bases between them. Germline values: CDR1 DFQATT, CDR2 SNEGSKA (reference sequence). The CDR3 has 10 residues. Measured with immunoSEQ multiplex PCR; TCRdb has only the in-frame clones, and not every one. The sample consists of 90,000 to 120,000 clones, roughly 85% of them appearing once. The clonotype was recovered from a human donor in a cohort sampled during active COVID-19. J is TRBJ1-1 and V is TRBV20-1, with D unresolved. Material for sequencing was peripheral blood. CDR3 sequence: CSARLTEAFF. The CDR3, as DNA: TGCAGTGCTAGACTTACTGAAGCTTTCTTT.